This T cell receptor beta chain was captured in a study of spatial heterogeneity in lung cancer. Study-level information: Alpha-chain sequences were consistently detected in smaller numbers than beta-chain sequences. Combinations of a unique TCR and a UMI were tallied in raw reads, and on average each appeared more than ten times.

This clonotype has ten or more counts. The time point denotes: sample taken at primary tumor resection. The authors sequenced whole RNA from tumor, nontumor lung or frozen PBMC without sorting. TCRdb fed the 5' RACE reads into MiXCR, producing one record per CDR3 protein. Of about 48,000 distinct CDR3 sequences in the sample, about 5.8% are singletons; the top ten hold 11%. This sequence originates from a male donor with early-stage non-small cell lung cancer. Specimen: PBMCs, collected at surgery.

In nucleotides, the CDR3 is TGCGCCAGCAGCATGGCAAGGCCCAGCGGGGAGCTGTTTTTT. This codes for CASSMARPSGELFF. The genes are TRBV5-1 and TRBJ2-2; D unresolved. V lost 4 bases and J 7 bases, leaving 14 bases between the germline ends. CDR1 is SGHRS, CDR2 YFSETQ, per germline. There are 14 residues in the CDR3.